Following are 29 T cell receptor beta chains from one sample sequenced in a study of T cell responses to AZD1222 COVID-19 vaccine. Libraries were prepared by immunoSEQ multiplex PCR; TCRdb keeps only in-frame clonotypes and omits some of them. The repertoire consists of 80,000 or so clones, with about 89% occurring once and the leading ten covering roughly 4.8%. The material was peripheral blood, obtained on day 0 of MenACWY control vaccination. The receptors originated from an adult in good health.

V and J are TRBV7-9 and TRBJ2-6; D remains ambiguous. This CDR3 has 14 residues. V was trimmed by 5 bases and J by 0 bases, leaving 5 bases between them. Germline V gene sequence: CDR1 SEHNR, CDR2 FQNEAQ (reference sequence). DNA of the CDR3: TGTGCCAGCAGCCCCGTCTCTGGGGCCAACGTCCTGACTTTC. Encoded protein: CASSPVSGANVLTF.

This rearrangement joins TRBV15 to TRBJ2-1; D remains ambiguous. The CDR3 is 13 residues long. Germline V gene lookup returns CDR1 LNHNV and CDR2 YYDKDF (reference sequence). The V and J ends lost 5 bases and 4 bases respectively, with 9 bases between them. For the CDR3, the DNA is TGTGCCACCAGCGCTCACGGGTACAATGAGCAGTTCTTC. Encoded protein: CATSAHGYNEQFF.

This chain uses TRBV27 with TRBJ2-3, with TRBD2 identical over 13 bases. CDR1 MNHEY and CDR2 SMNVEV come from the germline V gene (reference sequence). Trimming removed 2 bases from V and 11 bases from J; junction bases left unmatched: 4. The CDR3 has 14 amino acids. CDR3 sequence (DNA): TGTGCCAGCAGTTTAGGGACTAGCGGGGTTTTGCAGTATTTT. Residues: CASSLGTSGVLQYF.

CDR3 residues: CASSQARGDTQYF. The CDR3 DNA reads as TGCGCCAGCAGCCAAGCCCGTGGGGATACGCAGTATTTT. The genes are TRBV4-1 and TRBJ2-3; unclear D gene. Looked up from germline, CDR1 is MGHRA and CDR2 is YSYEKL. With 1 base removed from V and 6 bases from J, the gap between germline ends came to 8 bases. The CDR3 has 13 amino acids.

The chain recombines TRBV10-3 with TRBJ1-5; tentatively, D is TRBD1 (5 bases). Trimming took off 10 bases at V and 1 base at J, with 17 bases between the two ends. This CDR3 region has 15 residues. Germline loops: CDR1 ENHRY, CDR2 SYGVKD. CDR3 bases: TGTGCCACCAAGATGAGGGACGGGAGCAATCAGCCCCAGCATTTT. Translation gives CATKMRDGSNQPQHF.

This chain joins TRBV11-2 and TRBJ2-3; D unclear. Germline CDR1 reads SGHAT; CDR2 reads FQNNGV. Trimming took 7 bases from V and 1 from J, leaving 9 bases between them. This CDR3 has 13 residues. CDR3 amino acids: CASKKIGTDTQYF. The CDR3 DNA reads TGTGCCAGCAAAAAGATAGGCACAGATACGCAGTATTTT.

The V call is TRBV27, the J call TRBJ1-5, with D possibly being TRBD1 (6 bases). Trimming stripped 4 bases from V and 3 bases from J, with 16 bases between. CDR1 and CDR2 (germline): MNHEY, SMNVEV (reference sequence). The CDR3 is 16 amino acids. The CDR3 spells CASSSHRETPNQPQHF. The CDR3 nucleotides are TGTGCCAGCAGTTCCCACAGGGAAACACCCAATCAGCCCCAGCATTTT.

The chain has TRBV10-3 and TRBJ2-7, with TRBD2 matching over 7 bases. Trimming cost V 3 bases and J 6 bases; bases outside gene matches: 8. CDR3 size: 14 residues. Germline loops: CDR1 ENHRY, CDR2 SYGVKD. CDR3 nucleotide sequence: TGTGCCATCAGTGACCCCAGAACGGGGGGCGAGCAGTACTTC. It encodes CAISDPRTGGEQYF.

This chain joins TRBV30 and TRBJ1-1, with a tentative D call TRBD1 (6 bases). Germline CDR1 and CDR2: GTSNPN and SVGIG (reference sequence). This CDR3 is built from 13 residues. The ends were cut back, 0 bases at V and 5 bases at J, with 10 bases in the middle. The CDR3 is CAWSVTGWTEAFF. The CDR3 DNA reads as TGTGCCTGGAGTGTAACAGGGTGGACTGAAGCTTTCTTT. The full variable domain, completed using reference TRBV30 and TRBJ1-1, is SQTIHQWPATLVQPVGSPLSLECTVEGTSNPNLYWYRQAAGRGLQLLFYSVGIGQISSEVPQNLSASRPQDRQFILSSKKLLLSDSGFYLCAWSVTGWTEAFFGQGTRLTVV.

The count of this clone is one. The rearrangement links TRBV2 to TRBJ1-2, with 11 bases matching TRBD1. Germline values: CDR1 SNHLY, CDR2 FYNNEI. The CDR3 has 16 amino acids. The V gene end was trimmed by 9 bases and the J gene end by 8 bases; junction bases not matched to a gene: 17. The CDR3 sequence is CARVGHSGQGDWGYTF. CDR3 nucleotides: TGTGCCAGAGTGGGTCACTCGGGACAGGGGGACTGGGGCTACACCTTC.

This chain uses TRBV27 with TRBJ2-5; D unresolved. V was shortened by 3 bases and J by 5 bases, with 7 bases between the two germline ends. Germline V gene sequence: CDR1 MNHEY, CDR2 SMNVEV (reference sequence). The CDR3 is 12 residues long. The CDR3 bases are TGTGCCAGCAGTTTTGACCGGGAGACCCAGTACTTC. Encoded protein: CASSFDRETQYF.

The CDR3 bases are TGCGCAACGGGACAGGGCGCCAATCAGCCCCAGCATTTT. It codes for CATGQGANQPQHF. V usage is TRBV29-1 and J usage is TRBJ1-5; 9 bases line up with TRBD1. This CDR3 is built from 13 residues. Per germline, CDR1 SQVTM and CDR2 ANQGSEA.

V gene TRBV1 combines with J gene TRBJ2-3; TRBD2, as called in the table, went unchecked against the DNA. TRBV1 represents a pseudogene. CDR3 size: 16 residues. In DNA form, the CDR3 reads TGCACCAGCAGCTCCATAGCGGGCCCACACACAGATACGCAGTATTTT. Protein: CTSSSIAGPHTDTQYF.

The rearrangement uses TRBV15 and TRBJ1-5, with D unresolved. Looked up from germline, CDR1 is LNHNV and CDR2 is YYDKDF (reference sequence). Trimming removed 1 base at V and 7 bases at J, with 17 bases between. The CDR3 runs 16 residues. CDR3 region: CATSRGNSGSRQPQHF. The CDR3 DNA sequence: TGTGCCACCAGCAGAGGGAACAGTGGATCCCGGCAGCCCCAGCATTTT.

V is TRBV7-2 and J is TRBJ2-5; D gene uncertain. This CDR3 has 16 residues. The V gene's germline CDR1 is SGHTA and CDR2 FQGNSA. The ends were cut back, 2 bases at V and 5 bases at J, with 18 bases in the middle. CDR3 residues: CASSLWTGGVGETQYF. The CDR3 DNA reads TGTGCCAGCAGCTTATGGACGGGCGGCGTGGGGGAGACCCAGTACTTC. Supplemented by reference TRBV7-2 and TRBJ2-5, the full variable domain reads GAGVSQSPSNKVTEKGKDVELRCDPISGHTALYWYRQSLGQGLEFLIYFQGNSAPDKSGLPSDRFSAERTGGSVSTLTIQRTQQEDSAVYLCASSLWTGGVGETQYFGPGTRLLVL.

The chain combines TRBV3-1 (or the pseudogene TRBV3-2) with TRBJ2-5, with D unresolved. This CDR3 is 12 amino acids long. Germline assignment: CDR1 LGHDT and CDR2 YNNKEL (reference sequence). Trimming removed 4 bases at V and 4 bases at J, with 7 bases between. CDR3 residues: CASSLRRETQYF. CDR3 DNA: TGTGCCAGCAGCCTGAGACGAGAGACCCAGTACTTC.

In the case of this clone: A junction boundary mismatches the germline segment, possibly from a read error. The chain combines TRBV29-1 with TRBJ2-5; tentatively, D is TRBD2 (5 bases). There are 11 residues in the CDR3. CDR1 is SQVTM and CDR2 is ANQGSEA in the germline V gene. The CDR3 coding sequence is TGCAGCGTTGAATTGACGGGGTCCTTCAACTTC. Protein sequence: CSVELTGSFNF.

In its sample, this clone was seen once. In DNA form, the CDR3 reads TGCGCCAGCAGTGAGAAGACAGGGGGCTACGAGACCCAGTACTTC. Encoded protein: CASSEKTGGYETQYF. The chain has TRBV10-2 and TRBJ2-5, with 10 bases matching TRBD1. V shed 2 bases and J 5 bases; nucleotides not matched to a gene: 5. The CDR3 consists of 15 residues. The germline CDR1 and CDR2 sequences are WSHSY and SAAADI.

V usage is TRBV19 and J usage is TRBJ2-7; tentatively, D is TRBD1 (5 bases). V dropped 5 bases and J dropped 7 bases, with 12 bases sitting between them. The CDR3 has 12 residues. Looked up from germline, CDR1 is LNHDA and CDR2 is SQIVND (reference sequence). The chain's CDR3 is CASSDRAGEQYF. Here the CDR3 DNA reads TGTGCCAGTAGTGATAGGGCAGGGGAGCAGTACTTC.

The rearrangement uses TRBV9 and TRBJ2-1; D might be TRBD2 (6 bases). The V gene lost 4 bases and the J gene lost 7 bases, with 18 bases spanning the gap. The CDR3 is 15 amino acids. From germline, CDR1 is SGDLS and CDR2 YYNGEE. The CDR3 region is CASSPRGTGSNEQFF. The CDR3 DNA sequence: TGTGCCAGCAGCCCACGGGGGACTGGGAGTAATGAGCAGTTCTTC.

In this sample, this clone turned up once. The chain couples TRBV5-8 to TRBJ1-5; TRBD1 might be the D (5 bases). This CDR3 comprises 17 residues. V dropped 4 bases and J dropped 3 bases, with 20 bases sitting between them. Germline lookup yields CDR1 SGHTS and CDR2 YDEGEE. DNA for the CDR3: TGTGCCAGCAGCCCCCGAGGGGTTCGGCCAGACAATCAGCCCCAGCATTTT. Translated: CASSPRGVRPDNQPQHF.

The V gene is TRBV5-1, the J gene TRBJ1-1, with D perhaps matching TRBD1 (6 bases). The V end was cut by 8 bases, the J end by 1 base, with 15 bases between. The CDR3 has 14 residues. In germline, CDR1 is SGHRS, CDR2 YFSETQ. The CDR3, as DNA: TGCGCCAGAGGGGACCCGACAGGGAACACTGAAGCTTTCTTT. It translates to CARGDPTGNTEAFF.

CDR3 bases: TGTGCCAGCAGCTTGGGGCTCGGGACTGAAGCTTTCTTT. It encodes CASSLGLGTEAFF. This chain connects TRBV5-4 to TRBJ1-1, with D uncertain. Between the trimmed V and J ends, which lost 0 bases and 5 bases, there was a span of 8 bases. From germline, CDR1 is SGHNT and CDR2 YYREEE (reference sequence). The CDR3 extends over 13 amino acids.

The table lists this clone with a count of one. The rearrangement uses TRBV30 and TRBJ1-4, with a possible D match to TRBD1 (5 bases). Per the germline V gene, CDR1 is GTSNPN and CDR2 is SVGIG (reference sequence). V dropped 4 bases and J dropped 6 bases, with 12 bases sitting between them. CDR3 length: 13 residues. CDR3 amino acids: CAWTGGPDEKLFF. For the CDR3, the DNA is TGTGCCTGGACCGGGGGACCTGATGAAAAACTGTTTTTT.

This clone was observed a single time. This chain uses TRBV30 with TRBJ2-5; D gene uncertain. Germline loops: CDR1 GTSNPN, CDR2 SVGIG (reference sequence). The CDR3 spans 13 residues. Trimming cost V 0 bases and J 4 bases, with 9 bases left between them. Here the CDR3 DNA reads TGTGCCTGGAGTGTTTCCGACGGAGAGACCCAGTACTTC. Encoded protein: CAWSVSDGETQYF. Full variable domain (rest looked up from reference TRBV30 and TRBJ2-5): SQTIHQWPATLVQPVGSPLSLECTVEGTSNPNLYWYRQAAGRGLQLLFYSVGIGQISSEVPQNLSASRPQDRQFILSSKKLLLSDSGFYLCAWSVSDGETQYFGPGTRLLVL.

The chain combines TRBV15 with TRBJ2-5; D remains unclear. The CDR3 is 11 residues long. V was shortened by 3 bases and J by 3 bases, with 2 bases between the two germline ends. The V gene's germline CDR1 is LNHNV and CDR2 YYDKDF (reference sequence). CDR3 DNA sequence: TGTGCCACCAGCAGCGAAGAGACCCAGTACTTC. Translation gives CATSSEETQYF.

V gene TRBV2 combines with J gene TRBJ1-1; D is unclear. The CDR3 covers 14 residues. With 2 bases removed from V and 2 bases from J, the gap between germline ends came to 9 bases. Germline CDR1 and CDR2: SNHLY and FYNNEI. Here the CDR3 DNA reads TGTGCCAGCAGTGAAAGCTGGGGAAACACTGAAGCTTTCTTT. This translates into CASSESWGNTEAFF.

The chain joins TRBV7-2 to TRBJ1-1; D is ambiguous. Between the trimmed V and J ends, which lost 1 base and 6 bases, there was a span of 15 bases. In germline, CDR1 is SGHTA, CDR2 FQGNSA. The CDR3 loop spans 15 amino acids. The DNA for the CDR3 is TGTGCCAGCAGCTTAGGGCCGAACTTGGGAGCTGAAGCTTTCTTT. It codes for CASSLGPNLGAEAFF.

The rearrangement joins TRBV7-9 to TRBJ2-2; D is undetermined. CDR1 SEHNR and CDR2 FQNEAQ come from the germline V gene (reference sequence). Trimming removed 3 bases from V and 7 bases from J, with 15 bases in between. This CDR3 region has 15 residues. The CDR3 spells CASSLAPNRIGELFF. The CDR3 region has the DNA TGTGCCAGCAGCTTGGCCCCTAACAGAATCGGGGAGCTGTTTTTT.